The entry that follows covers one T cell receptor (beta chain) sequence. Its antigen is unidentified. This sample stems from a study of T-cell memory formation after mild COVID-19. The CDR3 sequence is 14 residues long. Losses at the gene ends were 7 bases for V and 6 bases for J; bases not matched to a gene: 6. Per germline, CDR1 SNHLY and CDR2 FYNNEI. Each CDR3 protein is one row after TCRdb ran MiXCR on the 5' RACE reads. The sample contains around 200,000 distinct CDR3 sequences, more than 25% of which appear only once. General observations from the study: Specificity for SARS-CoV-2 was not confirmed among the second-wave clones peaking on day 37. CD4+ contracting clones lay mainly in CM and EM, CD8+ ones in EMRA. Clones that got smaller from day 15 to 85 had even CD4/CD8, while clones growing later tipped toward CD4+.

What was sequenced was PBMCs or a T cell subset sorted from them (not recorded which). The V gene is TRBV2, the J gene TRBJ1-2; 12 bases are a match to TRBD1. The source is an adult woman who had mild COVID-19 (a few samples of this study predate the infection). Cell type and time point are not known. Written as DNA, the CDR3 is TGTGCCAGCACCGGGGACAGGGGGCTCGATGGCTACACCTTC. Protein sequence: CASTGDRGLDGYTF.